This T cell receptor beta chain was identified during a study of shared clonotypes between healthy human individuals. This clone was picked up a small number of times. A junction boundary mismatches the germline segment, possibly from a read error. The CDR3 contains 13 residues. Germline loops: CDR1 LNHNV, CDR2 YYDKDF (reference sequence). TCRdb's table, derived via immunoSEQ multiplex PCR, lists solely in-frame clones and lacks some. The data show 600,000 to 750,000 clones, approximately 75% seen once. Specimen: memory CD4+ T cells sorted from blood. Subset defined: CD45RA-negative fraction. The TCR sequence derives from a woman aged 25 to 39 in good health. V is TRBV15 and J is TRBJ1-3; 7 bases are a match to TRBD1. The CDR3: CATSREGTVMPIF. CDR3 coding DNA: TGTGCCACCAGCAGAGAGGGGACAGTTATGCCGATTTTT.